These 23 T cell receptor beta chains were sequenced from one sample in a study of T cell responses to AZD1222 COVID-19 vaccine. TCRdb's copy holds only in-frame clones and misses some; the assay was immunoSEQ multiplex PCR. Found here are roughly 150,000 clones, 93% of them singletons; the top ten hold over 7.5%. Sequences were derived from peripheral blood, sampled on day 0 of AZD1222 vaccination. Receptor source: an adult in good health.

CDR3 coding DNA: TGTGCCAGCGCATTGTTTGGGACAGAGAACACTGAAGCTTTCTTT. This gives the protein CASALFGTENTEAFF. The rearrangement uses TRBV7-8 and TRBJ1-1; TRBD1 matches at 7 bases. The germline V gene encodes CDR1 SGHVS and CDR2 FQNEAQ. The CDR3 contains 15 residues. V lost 8 bases to trimming and J lost 1 base; unmatched junction nucleotides: 10.

The gene calls are TRBV29-1 and TRBJ1-1; TRBD1 matches at 8 bases. Germline assignment: CDR1 SQVTM and CDR2 ANQGSEA. The CDR3 covers 11 residues. V lost 6 bases and J lost 7; bases outside the gene matches: 4. The CDR3, as DNA: TGCAGCGTGGACAGGGCCAATGAAGCTTTCTTT. Protein product: CSVDRANEAFF.

This sequence joins TRBV7-8 and TRBJ1-6; the D gene is possibly TRBD1 (6 bases). Trimming took 5 bases from V and 14 from J, leaving 7 bases between them. The CDR3 extends over 10 amino acids. Germline V gene data show CDR1 as SGHVS and CDR2 as FQNEAQ. The CDR3 sequence is CASSRDTLHF. The CDR3 nucleotides are TGTGCCAGCAGCCGGGACACCCTCCACTTT. Looking up the rest from reference TRBV7-8 and TRBJ1-6 gives the full variable domain: GAGVSQSPRYKVAKRGQDVALRCDPISGHVSLFWYQQALGQGPEFLTYFQNEAQLDKSGLPSDRFFAERPEGSVSTLKIQRTQQEDSAVYLCASSRDTLHFGNGTRLTVT.

This rearrangement joins TRBV28 to TRBJ2-2, with TRBD2 matching over 7 bases. Looked up from germline, CDR1 is MDHEN and CDR2 is SYDVKM. This CDR3 spans 13 amino acids. The J segment lost 6 bases and the V segment lost 6 bases, leaving 4 bases of the junction unmatched. CDR3 sequence: CASRPSGAGELFF. The DNA for the CDR3 is TGTGCCAGCAGGCCGAGCGGGGCCGGGGAGCTGTTTTTT.

The CDR3 loop is CASSFPSGGQYF. The DNA for the CDR3 is TGTGCCAGCAGCTTTCCGTCGGGAGGGCAGTACTTC. V and J are TRBV13 and TRBJ2-7; TRBD2 matches at 7 bases. Germline CDR1 PRHDT, CDR2 FYEKMQ (reference sequence). J gave up 9 bases and V 3 bases, and 5 bases lay outside the gene matches. CDR3 length: 12 amino acids.

This rearrangement joins TRBV19 to TRBJ1-4; the D is unclear. The CDR3 has 13 residues. V was cut by 2 bases and J by 8 bases, with 9 bases left in between. The germline gives CDR1 LNHDA, CDR2 SQIVND (reference sequence). The CDR3: CASSIHLREKLFF. The CDR3 region has the DNA TGTGCCAGTAGTATACATCTGCGGGAAAAACTGTTTTTT.

The V call is TRBV7-8, the J call TRBJ2-7; possibly TRBD1 for D (6 bases). CDR1 and CDR2 (germline): SGHVS, FQNEAQ. This CDR3 has 13 residues. V gave up 5 bases and J gave up 0 bases, with 8 bases separating them. CDR3 DNA: TGTGCCAGCAGCACGGACAGCTCCTACGAGCAGTACTTC. As protein: CASSTDSSYEQYF.

The chain carries TRBV4-1 and TRBJ2-5; D gene uncertain. The CDR3 totals 14 residues. Trimming took 1 base from V and 1 from J, leaving 7 bases between them. Germline CDR1 MGHRA, CDR2 YSYEKL. The DNA of the CDR3 is TGCGCCAGCAGCCAAGCACTCCCCCAAGAGACCCAGTACTTC. This codes for CASSQALPQETQYF.

This chain's CDR3 is CASSLLAGGTGGANVLTF. The CDR3 DNA reads as TGTGCCAGCAGTTTATTAGCGGGGGGGACTGGTGGGGCCAACGTCCTGACTTTC. V usage is TRBV27 and J usage is TRBJ2-6, with 11 positions matching TRBD2. This CDR3 is 18 amino acids long. V gave up 1 base and J gave up 3 bases; unmatched junction bases: 5. Germline-derived CDR1 and CDR2 are MNHEY and SMNVEV (reference sequence).

This chain links TRBV7-8 with TRBJ1-5, with D possibly being TRBD1 (6 bases). The CDR3 runs 19 residues. Germline values: CDR1 SGHVS, CDR2 FQNEAQ. V was cut by 3 bases and J by 3 bases, with 24 bases left in between. CDR3 nucleotide sequence: TGTGCCAGCAGCTTCGTTATCAGGGGATTGGAGACTGACAATCAGCCCCAGCATTTT. Translating it yields CASSFVIRGLETDNQPQHF.

The chain is built from TRBV30 and TRBJ1-4; possible D gene TRBD1, 5 bases. The CDR3 has 12 amino acids. V lost 0 bases to trimming and J lost 10 bases, with 9 bases between them. Looked up from germline, CDR1 is GTSNPN and CDR2 is SVGIG (reference sequence). As DNA, the CDR3 is TGTGCCTGGAGTGTTGTAAGGGGAAAACTGTTTTTT. It encodes CAWSVVRGKLFF.

This sequence joins TRBV5-1 and TRBJ2-1; D may be TRBD1 (6 bases). Germline V CDR1 and CDR2: SGHRS, YFSETQ. V was cut by 7 bases and J by 6 bases, with 11 bases left in between. The CDR3 sequence is 12 residues long. The CDR3 loop is CASGATGNEQFF. Here the CDR3 DNA reads TGCGCCAGCGGGGCGACAGGCAATGAGCAGTTCTTC. Complete variable domain (other parts from reference TRBV5-1 and TRBJ2-1): KAGVTQTPRYLIKTRGQQVTLSCSPISGHRSVSWYQQTPGQGLQFLFEYFSETQRNKGNFPGRFSGRQFSNSRSEMNVSTLELGDSALYLCASGATGNEQFFGPGTRLTVL.

The V call is TRBV3-1 (or the pseudogene TRBV3-2), the J call TRBJ1-6; D is possibly TRBD1 (6 bases). V shed 4 bases and J shed 6 bases, with 13 bases lying between them. Germline V gene lookup returns CDR1 LGHDT and CDR2 YNNKEL (reference sequence). This CDR3 comprises 15 residues. The CDR3 DNA sequence: TGTGCCAGCAGCCCACAACAGGGATTTAATTCACCCCTCCACTTT. Amino acids: CASSPQQGFNSPLHF.

This rearrangement joins TRBV19 to TRBJ1-1; 9 nucleotides line up with TRBD1. The CDR3 covers 14 residues. The germline V gene has CDR1 LNHDA and CDR2 SQIVND (reference sequence). The trim removed 8 bases at V and 3 bases at J, leaving 7 bases unmatched. CDR3 residues: CASRPRQGDTEAFF. CDR3 bases: TGTGCCAGTCGCCCAAGACAGGGGGACACTGAAGCTTTCTTT.

As to this clone: One end of the junction varies from germline; a read error may be responsible. This chain uses TRBV7-7 with TRBJ2-3, with 12 bases that match TRBD2. Per germline, CDR1 SSHAT and CDR2 FNYEAQ (reference sequence). The CDR3 has 15 amino acids. The DNA of the CDR3 is TGTGCTAGCAGCTGGACTAGCGGGGGCACAGATACGCAGTATTTT. Translation: CASSWTSGGTDTQYF.

The CDR3 DNA sequence: TGTGCCAGCAGCCAGGGGTCCGACAGTACTGGAAACACCATATATTTT. This sequence encodes CASSQGSDSTGNTIYF. This sequence joins TRBV3-1 (or the pseudogene TRBV3-2) and TRBJ1-3, with D maybe TRBD1 (5 bases). Germline V CDR1 and CDR2: LGHDT, YNNKEL (reference sequence). Trimming left V 3 bases short and J 2 bases short, with 14 bases between. CDR3 length: 16 amino acids.

This clone occurred once. The chain joins TRBV18 to TRBJ1-4; no clear D gene. This CDR3 spans 14 amino acids. V gave up 6 bases and J gave up 5 bases, with 13 bases separating them. CDR1 and CDR2 (germline): KGHSH, LQKENI. The CDR3 DNA reads TGTGCCAGCTCCCAAGGACGGATAAATGAAAAACTGTTTTTT. Translated: CASSQGRINEKLFF.

The CDR3 DNA is TGCAGCGTTGATGTTGGGCAGGTCGTTTCCTACGAGCAGTACTTC. Amino acid sequence: CSVDVGQVVSYEQYF. The chain couples TRBV29-1 to TRBJ2-7; D call uncertain. The CDR3 is 15 amino acids. Germline V gives CDR1 SQVTM, CDR2 ANQGSEA. Trimming removed 3 bases from V and 1 base from J, with 16 bases in between.

This clone was recorded once. The V gene is TRBV7-9, the J gene TRBJ2-6, with D possibly being TRBD1 (5 bases). Trimming took 1 base from V and 4 from J, leaving 14 bases between them. CDR3 length: 17 amino acids. Germline V gene lookup returns CDR1 SEHNR and CDR2 FQNEAQ (reference sequence). The CDR3 sequence: CASSLVHQGSGANVLTF. CDR3 nucleotides: TGTGCCAGCAGCTTAGTTCACCAGGGCTCCGGGGCCAACGTCCTGACTTTC.

CDR3 nucleotides: TGTGCCAGCAGCTTAATTGGCAGGAGTTCTGCTAACTATGGCTACACCTTC. Protein sequence: CASSLIGRSSANYGYTF. The chain recombines TRBV7-9 with TRBJ1-2; D gene ambiguous. Trimming removed 2 bases at V and 0 bases at J, with 16 bases between. The CDR3 consists of 17 residues. CDR1 is SEHNR, CDR2 FQNEAQ, per germline (reference sequence). Supplemented by reference TRBV7-9 and TRBJ1-2, the full variable domain reads DTGVSQNPRHKITKRGQNVTFRCDPISEHNRLYWYRQTLGQGPEFLTYFQNEAQLEKSRLLSDRFSAERPKGSFSTLEIQRTEQGDSAMYLCASSLIGRSSANYGYTFGSGTRLTVV.

The CDR3: CASSEGRLIYNEQFF. CDR3 DNA: TGTGCCAGCAGTGAAGGCAGGCTTATCTACAATGAGCAGTTCTTC. V and J are TRBV2 and TRBJ2-1; D uncertain. Trimming shortened V by 1 base and J by 3 bases, and 10 bases separated the two germline ends. The germline V gene encodes CDR1 SNHLY and CDR2 FYNNEI. CDR3 length: 15 residues.

CDR3 nucleotide sequence: TGTGCCAGTACTGGGGAATCGGGCCAGCCCCAGCATTTT. Its protein is CASTGESGQPQHF. This chain links TRBV19 with TRBJ1-5, with D uncertain. Germline CDR1 and CDR2: LNHDA and SQIVND (reference sequence). The V end lost 7 bases, the J end lost 7 bases, and 14 bases lay between the germline ends. The CDR3 has 13 amino acids.

V gene TRBV4-1 combines with J gene TRBJ1-3; D unclear. V was pared by 2 bases and J by 0 bases, with 14 bases between. The germline gives CDR1 MGHRA, CDR2 YSYEKL. The CDR3 extends over 17 amino acids. The CDR3 sequence: CASSQNQYSASGNTIYF. CDR3 coding DNA: TGCGCCAGCAGCCAAAATCAGTACTCGGCCTCTGGAAACACCATATATTTT.